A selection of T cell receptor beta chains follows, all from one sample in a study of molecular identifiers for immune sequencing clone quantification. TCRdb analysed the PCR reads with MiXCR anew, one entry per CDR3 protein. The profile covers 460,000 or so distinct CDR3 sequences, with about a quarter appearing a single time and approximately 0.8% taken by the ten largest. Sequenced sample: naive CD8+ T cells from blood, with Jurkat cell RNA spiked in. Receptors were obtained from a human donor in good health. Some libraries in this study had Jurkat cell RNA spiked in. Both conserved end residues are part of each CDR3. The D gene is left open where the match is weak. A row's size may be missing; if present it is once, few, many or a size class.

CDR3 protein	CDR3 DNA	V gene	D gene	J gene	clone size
CASSSGSVGWDTEAFF	TGTGCCAGCAGCTCCGGGTCGGTGGGGTGGGACACTGAAGCTTTCTTT	TRBV5-4	NA	TRBJ1-1	NA
CASSSGGWDQPQHF	TGTGCCAGCAGTTCCGGGGGATGGGATCAGCCCCAGCATTTT	TRBV12-3/TRBV12-4	NA	TRBJ1-5	few
CSVSSSGRGGNEQFF	TGCAGCGTTTCCTCTAGCGGGAGAGGGGGCAATGAGCAGTTCTTC	TRBV29-1	TRBD2	TRBJ2-1	many
CASSVWSGRPNTGELFF	TGTGCCAGCAGCGTATGGAGCGGGAGACCGAACACCGGGGAGCTGTTTTTT	TRBV9	TRBD2	TRBJ2-2	few
CAISESKEASGRQETQYF	TGTGCCATCAGTGAGTCGAAAGAGGCTAGCGGGAGACAAGAGACCCAGTACTTC	TRBV10-3	TRBD2	TRBJ2-5	NA
CASKRDSFSGNTIYF	TGTGCCAGCAAACGGGACAGCTTCTCTGGAAACACCATATATTTT	TRBV7-2	TRBD1	TRBJ1-3	many
CASRITGNSPLHF	TGTGCCAGCAGAATAACGGGGAATTCACCCCTCCACTTT	TRBV27	NA	TRBJ1-6	NA
CASSLGGVDGYTF	TGTGCCAGCAGCTTAGGTGGGGTGGATGGCTACACCTTC	TRBV7-2	NA	TRBJ1-2	few
CASSPPLGGTGNTKAFF	TGTGCCAGCAGCCCACCCCTGGGCGGGACAGGAAACACTAAAGCTTTCTTT	TRBV7-9	TRBD1	TRBJ1-1	once
CASSLVGGRNEQFF	TGTGCCAGCAGCTTGGTAGGGGGAAGGAATGAGCAGTTCTTC	TRBV11-2	NA	TRBJ2-1	NA
CASSSTGTGGSEQFF	TGCGCCAGCAGCTCAACCGGGACAGGGGGCTCTGAGCAGTTCTTC	TRBV5-1	TRBD1	TRBJ2-1	many
CASSIDKANEQFF	TGTGCCAGTAGTATAGATAAGGCAAATGAGCAGTTCTTC	TRBV19	NA	TRBJ2-1	NA
CASSLMGDSYEQYF	TGTGCCAGCAGCCTTATGGGGGACTCCTACGAGCAGTACTTC	TRBV14	NA	TRBJ2-7	NA
CASSELKPGSSGANVLTF	TGTGCCAGCAGTGAGCTTAAACCTGGGAGCTCTGGGGCCAACGTCCTGACTTTC	TRBV2	NA	TRBJ2-6	NA
CSVSRDTYEQYF	TGCAGCGTTTCCCGGGACACCTACGAGCAGTACTTC	TRBV29-1	NA	TRBJ2-7	many
CASSLKVPGELFF	TGTGCCAGCAGCTTAAAGGTACCCGGGGAGCTGTTTTTT	TRBV7-9	NA	TRBJ2-2	few
CASSQRLVPHTQYF	TGTGCCAGCAGTCAACGACTAGTACCACATACGCAGTATTTT	TRBV12-3/TRBV12-4	NA	TRBJ2-3	NA
CASSLNSRENSPLHF	TGTGCCAGCAGCTTGAATTCCCGTGAAAATTCACCCCTCCACTTT	TRBV7-9	NA	TRBJ1-6	few
CASSKQGGAYEQYF	TGTGCCAGCAGTAAACAGGGTGGGGCCTACGAGCAGTACTTC	TRBV11-2	NA	TRBJ2-7	few
CATSVGRPPYNEQFF	TGTGCCACCTCCGTTGGGCGTCCACCCTACAATGAGCAGTTCTTC	TRBV6-5	NA	TRBJ2-1	few
CASSQVVRGDNGYTF	TGCGCCAGCAGCCAGGTCGTACGGGGGGATAATGGCTACACCTTC	TRBV4-3	NA	TRBJ1-2	NA
CASSIAGATHYEQYF	TGTGCCAGTAGTATCGCGGGTGCCACCCACTACGAGCAGTACTTC	TRBV19	NA	TRBJ2-7	NA
CASSLSGLNGYTF	TGTGCCAGCAGTTTATCAGGACTGAATGGCTACACCTTC	TRBV27	NA	TRBJ1-2	NA
CASGVGRGIETDTQYF	TGTGCCAGCGGCGTGGGGCGGGGGATCGAAACAGATACGCAGTATTTT	TRBV11-2	TRBD2	TRBJ2-3	many
CASGVGRDRAPNTGELFF	TGTGCCAGCGGAGTGGGGAGAGACAGGGCCCCGAACACCGGGGAGCTGTTTTTT	TRBV7-9	TRBD1	TRBJ2-2	NA
CASSYSTGGVETQYF	TGTGCCAGCAGTTACTCGACAGGGGGCGTAGAGACCCAGTACTTC	TRBV6-2/TRBV6-3	TRBD1	TRBJ2-5	NA
CASSAGGPYSNQPQHF	TGTGCCAGCAGTGCAGGTGGGCCTTATAGCAATCAGCCCCAGCATTTT	TRBV6-5	NA	TRBJ1-5	many
CASSFLAGGEAGELFF	TGTGCCAGCAGCTTCTTAGCGGGAGGCGAGGCCGGGGAGCTGTTTTTT	TRBV5-3	TRBD2	TRBJ2-2	NA
CASSFAGASTGTQYF	TGTGCCAGCAGCTTTGCGGGGGCGAGCACAGGTACGCAGTATTTT	TRBV7-8	NA	TRBJ2-3	few
CASSSLQGEIYNSPLHF	TGTGCCAGCAGTTCACTTCAGGGGGAGATCTATAATTCACCCCTCCACTTT	TRBV27	TRBD1	TRBJ1-6	once
CASSHLRSGTVNYGYTF	TGTGCCAGCAGCCACCTGAGATCCGGGACAGTTAACTATGGCTACACCTTC	TRBV3-1	TRBD1	TRBJ1-2	NA
CASSRGTSYEQYF	TGTGCCAGCAGCCGAGGGACTAGCTACGAGCAGTACTTC	TRBV7-9	TRBD2	TRBJ2-7	many
CASSEGQSEAFF	TGTGCCAGCAGCGAGGGACAATCCGAAGCTTTCTTT	TRBV2	NA	TRBJ1-1	few
CASSQKLPGLASGDTQYF	TGTGCCAGCAGCCAAAAACTCCCGGGACTAGCCTCGGGTGATACGCAGTATTTT	TRBV4-2	TRBD2	TRBJ2-3	few
CASSERSTGWVYEQYF	TGTGCCAGCAGTGAAAGGAGTACAGGGTGGGTTTACGAGCAGTACTTC	TRBV6-1	NA	TRBJ2-7	NA
CASSPNTYEQYF	TGTGCCAGCAGTCCCAACACCTACGAGCAGTACTTC	TRBV27	NA	TRBJ2-7	few
CSARAEGGNTIYF	TGCAGTGCTAGAGCAGAGGGTGGAAACACCATATATTTT	TRBV20-1	NA	TRBJ1-3	many
CASSLYLSNTVELFF	TGTGCCAGCAGTTTATATTTGTCGAACACCGTGGAGCTGTTTTTT	TRBV27	NA	TRBJ2-2	NA
CASSYSTEGTGELFF	TGTGCCAGCAGTTACTCGACGGAGGGCACCGGGGAGCTGTTTTTT	TRBV6-5	NA	TRBJ2-2	NA
CASSLDPVADAEETQYF	TGTGCCAGCAGCTTAGATCCCGTTGCGGACGCTGAAGAGACCCAGTACTTC	TRBV11-2	NA	TRBJ2-5	NA
CSARDSGRGSHEQYF	TGCAGTGCTAGAGATTCTGGCAGGGGATCTCACGAGCAGTACTTC	TRBV20-1	NA	TRBJ2-7	few
CASSLAARGQEPQYF	TGTGCCAGCAGCTTAGCGGCGAGGGGGCAAGAGCCCCAGTACTTC	TRBV7-6	TRBD1	TRBJ2-5	NA
CSASGQSSYEQYF	TGCAGTGCTAGTGGACAGAGCTCCTACGAGCAGTACTTC	TRBV20-1	NA	TRBJ2-7	NA
CASSFRFQGATNEKLFF	TGTGCCAGCAGCTTTAGGTTCCAGGGGGCGACTAATGAAAAACTGTTTTTT	TRBV7-9	TRBD1	TRBJ1-4	few
CASSIGLAGLRTDTQYF	TGTGCCAGTAGTATAGGACTAGCGGGGCTACGCACAGATACGCAGTATTTT	TRBV19	TRBD2	TRBJ2-3	few
CASSEEGAVYNEQFF	TGTGCCAGCAGTGAGGAGGGGGCCGTCTACAATGAGCAGTTCTTC	TRBV25-1	NA	TRBJ2-1	many
CASSELVMTGYGYTF	TGTGCCAGCAGTGAGCTTGTCATGACAGGCTATGGCTACACCTTC	TRBV2	NA	TRBJ1-2	many
CASSLGTHTYEQYF	TGTGCCAGCAGCTTGGGGACACACACCTACGAGCAGTACTTC	TRBV7-6	NA	TRBJ2-7	few
CASSYPDRGPYYEQYF	TGTGCCAGCAGTTACCCGGACAGGGGACCGTATTACGAGCAGTACTTC	TRBV6-6	TRBD1	TRBJ2-7	few
CASSLGTGGAKFNEQYF	TGTGCCAGCAGCCTCGGGACAGGGGGCGCTAAGTTTAACGAGCAGTACTTC	TRBV13	TRBD1	TRBJ2-7	NA
CASSYIVGGIYPMNTEAFF	TGTGCCAGCAGTTACATTGTTGGAGGAATTTATCCCATGAACACTGAAGCTTTCTTT	TRBV6-5	NA	TRBJ1-1	many
CASSQDRWNAEAFF	TGCGCCAGCAGCCAAGATCGTTGGAACGCTGAAGCTTTCTTT	TRBV4-3	NA	TRBJ1-1	few
CASSSSTGGSYGYTF	TGTGCCAGCAGTTCCTCGACAGGGGGGAGTTATGGCTACACCTTC	TRBV12-3/TRBV12-4	TRBD1	TRBJ1-2	NA
CASKPGLYPDTQYF	TGTGCCAGCAAACCGGGACTTTACCCAGATACGCAGTATTTT	TRBV6-1	NA	TRBJ2-3	few
CASSSLLGGWNYGYTF	TGTGCCAGCAGTTCTTTGCTGGGGGGGTGGAACTATGGCTACACCTTC	TRBV6-5	NA	TRBJ1-2	few
CASTRTGLSYEQYF	TGTGCCAGCACTAGGACAGGGCTCTCCTACGAGCAGTACTTC	TRBV2	TRBD1	TRBJ2-7	NA
CASSPPSRWNTEAFF	TGTGCCAGCAGCCCCCCCTCTCGGTGGAACACTGAAGCTTTCTTT	TRBV13	NA	TRBJ1-1	NA
CASMERAGVEDTQYF	TGTGCCAGCATGGAGCGCGCAGGGGTGGAAGATACGCAGTATTTT	TRBV28	NA	TRBJ2-3	many